The 8 T cell receptor beta chains in this list originate from one sample, sequenced in a study of neurological immune-mediated disorders. The time point denotes: longitudinal time-point 3. MiXCR was run by TCRdb on the 5' RACE reads, yielding one entry per CDR3 protein. The table lists roughly 45,000 distinct CDR3 sequences, 13% of them singletons. Sequencing was done on a sample of PBMCs. The receptors derive from a man aged 25-45 years in good health.

The table lists this clonotype with a few counts. The V and J genes are TRBV7-9 and TRBJ1-2, with D tentatively TRBD1 (5 bases). The CDR3 consists of 12 residues. Trimming removed 2 bases from V and 6 bases from J, with 7 bases in between. In germline, CDR1 is SEHNR, CDR2 FQNEAQ (reference sequence). For the CDR3, the DNA is TGTGCCAGCAGCTTAAAGGGGAATGGCTACACCTTC. Its translation: CASSLKGNGYTF.

This clonotype was detected many times. The chain has TRBV20-1 and TRBJ2-3; 9 bases fit TRBD2. The V segment lost 2 bases and the J segment 5 bases; nucleotides outside the gene matches: 26. The CDR3 is 21 residues long. Looked up from germline, CDR1 is DFQATT and CDR2 is SNEGSKA (reference sequence). The CDR3 coding sequence is TGCAGTGCTAGACCTTCTCGACTAGCGGCTTACATCGGGCAGGGGTTAGATACGCAGTATTTT. It translates to CSARPSRLAAYIGQGLDTQYF.

This clonotype was seen many times. The chain uses TRBV29-1 and TRBJ2-2; D is uncertain. Germline lookup yields CDR1 SQVTM and CDR2 ANQGSEA. The V gene lost 6 bases and the J gene lost 6 bases, with 11 bases spanning the gap. The CDR3 is made up of 12 amino acids. The CDR3 is CSVGRAAGELFF. In DNA form, the CDR3 reads TGCAGCGTCGGACGGGCTGCCGGGGAGCTGTTTTTT.

This clonotype has at least ten counts. This sequence joins TRBV20-1 and TRBJ2-3; D perhaps matches TRBD2 (6 bases). The CDR3 sequence is 14 residues long. Between the trimmed V and J ends, which lost 2 bases and 5 bases, there was a span of 14 bases. Germline loops: CDR1 DFQATT, CDR2 SNEGSKA (reference sequence). This CDR3 is CSARFPGSGDTQYF. The CDR3 region has the DNA TGCAGTGCTAGATTTCCCGGGAGTGGAGATACGCAGTATTTT.

This clonotype showed up many times. J is TRBJ2-3 and V is TRBV7-2; weak D call: TRBD2 (6 bases). Trimming removed 5 bases from V and 1 base from J, with 13 bases in between. The CDR3 covers 15 residues. CDR1 SGHTA and CDR2 FQGNSA come from the germline V gene. The CDR3 DNA reads as TGTGCCAGCAGCCCGCGACTAGGAGGCACAGATACGCAGTATTTT. Protein: CASSPRLGGTDTQYF.

The sample holds many counts of this clonotype. The rearrangement uses TRBV5-5 and TRBJ2-7; possible D gene TRBD2, 5 bases. The CDR3 consists of 13 residues. The V and J ends lost 4 bases and 6 bases respectively, with 14 bases between them. Germline V gives CDR1 SGHKS, CDR2 YYEKEE (reference sequence). The CDR3 loop reads CASSLFLGGEQYF. CDR3 bases: TGTGCCAGCAGCCTGTTCTTAGGAGGCGAGCAGTACTTC.

This clonotype has at least ten counts. The chain links TRBV3-1 to TRBJ2-7, with D tentatively TRBD1 (6 bases). V shed 4 bases and J shed 2 bases, with 12 bases lying between them. Per germline, CDR1 LGHDT and CDR2 YNNKEL (reference sequence). This CDR3 has 14 residues. The CDR3 sequence is CASSPHGQTYEQYF. The CDR3 coding sequence is TGTGCCAGCAGCCCGCACGGACAGACCTACGAGCAGTACTTC.

There are many counts of this clonotype. The chain carries TRBV5-1 and TRBJ2-1; D unresolved. Germline loops: CDR1 SGHRS, CDR2 YFSETQ. V lost 0 bases and J 3 bases, leaving 4 bases between the germline ends. The CDR3 contains 13 residues. CDR3 nucleotide sequence: TGCGCCAGCAGCTTGGGGAACTACAATGAGCAGTTCTTC. Amino acid sequence: CASSLGNYNEQFF.